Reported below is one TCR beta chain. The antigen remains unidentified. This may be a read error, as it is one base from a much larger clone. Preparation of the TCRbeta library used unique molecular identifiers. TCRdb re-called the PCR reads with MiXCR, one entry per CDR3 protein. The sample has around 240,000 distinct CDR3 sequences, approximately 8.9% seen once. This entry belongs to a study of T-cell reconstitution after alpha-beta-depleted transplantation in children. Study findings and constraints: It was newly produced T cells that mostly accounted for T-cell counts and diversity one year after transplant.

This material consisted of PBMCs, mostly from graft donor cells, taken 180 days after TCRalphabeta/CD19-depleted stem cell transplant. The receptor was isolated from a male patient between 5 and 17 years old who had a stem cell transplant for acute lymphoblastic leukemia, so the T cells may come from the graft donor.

The CDR3 spells CASSLDINEQYF. The DNA of the CDR3 is TGCGCCAGCAGCTTAGATATCAACGAGCAGTACTTC. The V gene is TRBV5-1, the J gene TRBJ2-7; D gene unclear. V dropped 2 bases and J dropped 5 bases, with 8 bases sitting between them. Germline CDR1 SGHRS, CDR2 YFSETQ. The length of the CDR3 is 12 residues.